Listed here are 32 T cell receptor beta chains from one sample, sequenced in a study of T cells in Graves' hyperthyroidism and ophthalmopathy. From RNA transcripts, TCR beta CDR3 regions were amplified. First-round RT-PCR of the TCR CDR3 relied on the HTBI primer set. TCRdb fed the multiplex PCR reads into MiXCR, producing one record per CDR3 protein. The profile shows just over 550,000 distinct CDR3 sequences, about 45% of them singletons. Sequenced input: peripheral blood or thyroid tissue (not recorded which). These receptors were taken from a woman in her late teens or twenties with Graves' hyperthyroidism.

This chain joins TRBV7-9 and TRBJ1-4; D perhaps matches TRBD1 (6 bases). The germline V gene has CDR1 SEHNR and CDR2 FQNEAQ (reference sequence). The CDR3 totals 15 residues. Trimming removed 5 bases from V and 6 bases from J, with 16 bases in between. The CDR3 is CASSPVGGEHEKLFF. The DNA of the CDR3 is TGTGCCAGCAGCCCTGTGGGGGGCGAACATGAAAAACTGTTTTTT.

Only a few counts were recorded for this clonotype. V usage is TRBV2 and J usage is TRBJ1-2; 7 nucleotides align to TRBD1. Per germline, CDR1 SNHLY and CDR2 FYNNEI. The CDR3 runs 18 residues. V was clipped by 6 bases and J by 8 bases; unmatched bases: 24. The CDR3 nucleotides read TGTGCCAGCAGCTTGAACGACAACACCGACAGGGCCGTATACGGCTACACCTTC. It specifies CASSLNDNTDRAVYGYTF.

The sample holds many counts of this clonotype. This chain joins TRBV15 and TRBJ2-5, with a tentative D call TRBD2 (6 bases). The CDR3 has 14 amino acids. Germline loops: CDR1 LNHNV, CDR2 YYDKDF (reference sequence). V lost 6 bases and J lost 4, with 15 bases in between. In DNA, the CDR3 is TGTGCCACCAGGCCGGGGGTACAGAGAGAGACCCAGTACTTC. It translates to CATRPGVQRETQYF.

This clonotype was observed a few times. The rearrangement joins TRBV9 to TRBJ2-2, with a tentative D call TRBD1 (6 bases). The CDR3 is 16 amino acids. V was clipped by 0 bases and J by 6 bases, with 15 bases between them. Germline values: CDR1 SGDLS, CDR2 YYNGEE. CDR3 DNA: TGTGCCAGCAGCGTAGCGGTGTCAGGGGTGTCCGGGGAGCTGTTTTTT. It translates to CASSVAVSGVSGELFF.

On this clonotype itself: A much larger clone lies one base from this, so it may be a read error. The V gene is TRBV29-1, the J gene TRBJ2-2; 9 bases map to TRBD1. This CDR3 is built from 13 residues. The V gene's germline CDR1 is SQVTM and CDR2 ANQGSEA. The CDR3, as DNA: TGCGGCGCCCAAGGGGACAGGGTCCGGGAGCTGTTTTTT. Translating gives CGAQGDRVRELFF.

The sample holds many counts of this clonotype. The CDR3 nucleotides are TGTGCCATCAGTGAAGGGGTTGGGAACACTGAAGCTTTCTTT. It yields the protein CAISEGVGNTEAFF. V usage is TRBV10-3 and J usage is TRBJ1-1, with D possibly TRBD1 on 5 matching bases. Germline V CDR1 and CDR2: ENHRY, SYGVKD. This CDR3 is 14 amino acids long. V lost 3 bases and J 1 base, leaving 9 bases between the germline ends.

The genes are TRBV7-9 and TRBJ1-4, with D hard to call. This CDR3 is built from 14 residues. Trimming left V 3 bases short and J 7 bases short, with 12 bases between. Germline V gene sequence: CDR1 SEHNR, CDR2 FQNEAQ (reference sequence). The CDR3, as DNA: TGTGCCAGCAGCTTTGGAGGCCTTGGTGAAAAACTGTTTTTT. Translated: CASSFGGLGEKLFF.

This clonotype was counted between two and nine times. The chain links TRBV14 to TRBJ2-5; D is perhaps TRBD1 (6 bases). This CDR3 is 14 amino acids long. V gave up 4 bases and J gave up 2 bases, with 11 bases separating them. Germline V gene lookup returns CDR1 SGHDN and CDR2 FVKESK. CDR3 sequence: CASSLMDRQETQYF. The CDR3 DNA reads as TGTGCCAGCAGCCTGATGGACAGACAAGAGACCCAGTACTTC. The variable domain in full, with the rest retrieved from reference TRBV14 and TRBJ2-5, is EAGVTQFPSHSVIEKGQTVTLRCDPISGHDNLYWYRRVMGKEIKFLLHFVKESKQDESGMPNNRFLAERTGGTYSTLKVQPAELEDSGVYFCASSLMDRQETQYFGPGTRLLVL.

This clonotype has a handful of counts. The chain carries TRBV10-3 and TRBJ1-2; D call uncertain. Trimming stripped 10 bases from V and 2 bases from J, with 20 bases between. The CDR3 loop spans 15 amino acids. Germline assignment: CDR1 ENHRY and CDR2 SYGVKD. The CDR3: CASSSGSTENYGYTF. The CDR3, as DNA: TGTGCCAGCAGCTCTGGATCTACAGAAAACTATGGCTACACCTTC.

The V call is TRBV19, the J call TRBJ2-7, with 12 bases identical to TRBD1. Trimming took 9 bases from V and 5 from J; bases not matched to a gene: 2. The CDR3 has 12 residues. Germline CDR1 is LNHDA and CDR2 is SQIVND (reference sequence). The CDR3 bases are TGTGCCAGCGGGACAGGGGGCGACGAGCAGTACTTC. It yields the protein CASGTGGDEQYF.

The chain has TRBV7-2 and TRBJ1-1; D unclear. The CDR3 is made up of 12 amino acids. CDR1 and CDR2 from the germline V gene are SGHTA and FQGNSA. V dropped 5 bases and J dropped 5 bases, with 9 bases sitting between them. The CDR3 loop is CASSPDQTEAFF. CDR3 DNA: TGTGCCAGCAGCCCAGATCAGACTGAAGCTTTCTTT.

Comments on this clonotype: This may stem from a read error, because a much larger clone lies one nucleotide away. This rearrangement joins TRBV6-4 to TRBJ1-1; TRBD1 is a possible D gene (5 bases). CDR1 MRHNA and CDR2 SNTAGT come from the germline V gene. The CDR3 runs to 12 residues. The CDR3 sequence: CASSRQISEALF. The CDR3 DNA sequence: TGTGCCAGCAGTCGACAGATCTCTGAAGCTCTCTTT.

This sequence joins TRBV9 and TRBJ1-4, with unresolved D. The CDR3 length is 15 residues. CDR1 SGDLS and CDR2 YYNGEE come from the germline V gene. Trimming took 4 bases from V and 10 from J, leaving 20 bases between them. The CDR3 protein is CASSPDWTPGGKLFF. CDR3 nucleotide sequence: TGTGCCAGCAGCCCCGATTGGACTCCAGGCGGAAAACTGTTTTTT. Drawing the rest from reference TRBV9 and TRBJ1-4, the complete variable domain is DSGVTQTPKHLITATGQRVTLRCSPRSGDLSVYWYQQSLDQGLQFLIQYYNGEERAKGNILERFSAQQFPDLHSELNLSSLELGDSALYFCASSPDWTPGGKLFFGSGTQLSVL.

About this clonotype itself: A read error may explain this, as a much larger clone is one base away. The chain links TRBV7-1 to TRBJ2-5; 14 bases fit TRBD2. TRBV7-1 is marked as an open reading frame, function uncertain. The trim removed 2 bases at V and 5 bases at J, leaving 1 base unmatched. The CDR3 totals 15 residues. CDR3: CASSSRLAGGETQYF. The CDR3 DNA sequence: TGTGCCAGCAGCTCACGACTAGCGGGAGGGGAGACCCAGTACTTC.

CDR3 in amino acids: CASSPLAGGVELFF. As DNA, the CDR3 is TGTGCCAGCAGCCCCCTGGCGGGAGGGGTGGAGCTGTTTTTT. The V call is TRBV7-2, the J call TRBJ2-2, with TRBD2 matching 9 bases. V shed 5 bases and J 10 bases; nucleotides not matched to a gene: 8. Looked up from germline, CDR1 is SGHTA and CDR2 is FQGNSA. CDR3 length: 14 amino acids.

The sample holds a few counts of this clonotype. J is TRBJ1-5 and V is TRBV10-2; D unresolved. The germline gives CDR1 WSHSY, CDR2 SAAADI. There are 16 residues in the CDR3. Trimming removed 4 bases from V and 6 bases from J, with 19 bases in between. CDR3 loop: CASSGEPPRERQPQHF. Here the CDR3 DNA reads TGCGCCAGCAGTGGAGAACCTCCTCGGGAGCGTCAGCCCCAGCATTTT.

The chain recombines TRBV15 with TRBJ1-2; maybe TRBD1 (5 bases). Germline lookup yields CDR1 LNHNV and CDR2 YYDKDF (reference sequence). The CDR3 totals 15 residues. V lost 0 bases and J lost 5, with 13 bases in between. This CDR3 reads CATSREVGLGYGYTF. The CDR3 nucleotides are TGTGCCACCAGCAGAGAGGTGGGGCTGGGGTATGGCTACACCTTC.

V and J are TRBV7-2 and TRBJ2-7; D is perhaps TRBD1 (7 bases). There are 16 residues in the CDR3. Trimming took 5 bases from V and 7 from J, leaving 24 bases between them. Germline CDR1 and CDR2: SGHTA and FQGNSA. In nucleotides, the CDR3 is TGTGCCAGCAGCCCCGAATTCAGGGGGGCGGTAGGGGAGCAGTACTTC. It codes for CASSPEFRGAVGEQYF.

About this clonotype itself: This may be a read error, as it is one base from a much larger clone. The V call is TRBV7-3, the J call TRBJ2-5, with D possibly TRBD2 on 6 matching bases. CDR3 length: 14 amino acids. V dropped 4 bases and J dropped 2 bases, with 11 bases sitting between them. Germline V gives CDR1 SGHTA, CDR2 FQGTGA. The CDR3 loop reads CASSSVGGQETQYF. The CDR3 bases are TGTGCCAGCAGCTCGGTCGGGGGACAAGAGACCCAGTACTTC.

V usage is TRBV5-1 and J usage is TRBJ1-2; D is perhaps TRBD1 (6 bases). This CDR3 contains 18 residues. CDR1 and CDR2 from the germline V gene are SGHRS and YFSETQ. The germline V and J ends were trimmed by 0 bases and 5 bases, with 23 bases remaining between them. CDR3 nucleotide sequence: TGCGCCAGCAGCTTGGAAGGACCTGGGGGTGGGGGCGAATATGGCTACACCTTC. Residues: CASSLEGPGGGGEYGYTF.

This clonotype was detected a few times. This chain's CDR3 is CASSPPGQGVHTEAFF. CDR3 DNA sequence: TGTGCCAGCAGCCCGCCGGGACAGGGGGTGCACACTGAAGCTTTCTTT. This chain uses TRBV7-9 with TRBJ1-1, with 11 bases that match TRBD1. Trimming cost V 5 bases and J 3 bases; bases outside gene matches: 8. Germline V gene lookup returns CDR1 SEHNR and CDR2 FQNEAQ (reference sequence). The length of the CDR3 is 16 residues. Using reference TRBV7-9 and TRBJ1-1 for the parts outside the CDR3, the full variable domain is DTGVSQNPRHKITKRGQNVTFRCDPISEHNRLYWYRQTLGQGPEFLTYFQNEAQLEKSRLLSDRFSAERPKGSFSTLEIQRTEQGDSAMYLCASSPPGQGVHTEAFFGQGTRLTVV.

The chain links TRBV19 to TRBJ2-7; possible D gene TRBD2, 5 bases. The CDR3 length is 14 residues. V was shortened by 3 bases and J by 1 base, with 10 bases between the two germline ends. Germline CDR1 reads LNHDA; CDR2 reads SQIVND (reference sequence). CDR3 coding DNA: TGTGCCAGTAGTATGAGCGGAGGATCCTACGAGCAGTACTTC. It yields the protein CASSMSGGSYEQYF.

The chain joins TRBV20-1 to TRBJ1-5; 9 bases are shared with TRBD1. Germline lookup yields CDR1 DFQATT and CDR2 SNEGSKA (reference sequence). The CDR3 totals 14 residues. With V trimmed by 0 bases and J by 6 bases, 3 bases remained unmatched. The CDR3 sequence: CSARENRGLQPQHF. The CDR3, as DNA: TGCAGTGCTAGAGAGAACAGGGGGCTTCAGCCCCAGCATTTT.

The chain couples TRBV4-1 to TRBJ2-5; D not resolved. Trimming stripped 4 bases from V and 7 bases from J, with 22 bases between. There are 16 residues in the CDR3. Germline loops: CDR1 MGHRA, CDR2 YSYEKL. In DNA form, the CDR3 reads TGCGCCAGCAGCCGGAGCGAGCAAGGCTTCGGGTGGACCCAGTACTTC. It specifies CASSRSEQGFGWTQYF.

Remarks on this clonotype: Sequence at one end of the junction differs from germline and may be a read error. The chain uses TRBV7-9 and TRBJ2-5; the D gene is possibly TRBD2 (6 bases). Germline CDR1 and CDR2: SEHNR and FQNEAQ (reference sequence). The CDR3 is 16 amino acids. The CDR3 spells CASSHPRTIVQETQYF. Here the CDR3 DNA reads TGCGCCAGCAGCCATCCTCGGACTATCGTCCAAGAGACCCAGTACTTC.

The chain employs TRBV29-1 and TRBJ2-3; D is perhaps TRBD1 or TRBD2 (5 bases each). CDR1 and CDR2 from the germline V gene are SQVTM and ANQGSEA. CDR3 length: 14 residues. The V end lost 4 bases, the J end lost 2 bases, and 13 bases lay between the germline ends. For the CDR3, the DNA is TGCAGCGTTGGAGGGGTGTTAATCACAGATACGCAGTATTTT. Protein product: CSVGGVLITDTQYF.

The genes are TRBV6-5 and TRBJ2-7; 9 bases are shared with TRBD2. From germline, CDR1 is MNHEY and CDR2 SVGAGI. This CDR3 is 15 amino acids long. Losses at the gene ends were 5 bases for V and 6 bases for J; bases not matched to a gene: 11. The CDR3 sequence: CASSTGLAGLREQYF. The CDR3 DNA sequence: TGTGCCAGCAGTACTGGGCTAGCGGGACTTCGCGAGCAGTACTTC.

This clonotype has only a few counts. A much larger clone lies a single base off, so this may be a read error. The rearrangement joins TRBV29-1 to TRBJ2-5; a weak D match, TRBD1 (6 bases). CDR1 is SQVTM, CDR2 ANQGSEA, per germline. V shed 8 bases and J shed 7 bases, with 23 bases lying between them. The CDR3 covers 14 residues. CDR3 sequence (DNA): TGCAGCACTGTCTGGCCTGGGGAAGGGGGGACCCAGTACTTC. Translated, it gives CSTVWPGEGGTQYF.

The V call is TRBV25-1, the J call TRBJ1-2; the D gene is possibly TRBD1 (5 bases). There are 13 residues in the CDR3. Trimming removed 6 bases at V and 4 bases at J, with 12 bases between. Germline V gene sequence: CDR1 MGHDK, CDR2 SYGVNS. CDR3 residues: CASRGHNLYGYTF. CDR3 DNA: TGTGCCAGCAGGGGGCATAACCTCTATGGCTACACCTTC.

This clonotype was counted a few times. This rearrangement joins TRBV19 to TRBJ1-2; D remains unclear. There are 11 residues in the CDR3. Germline V gene lookup returns CDR1 LNHDA and CDR2 SQIVND (reference sequence). Trimming cost V 7 bases and J 5 bases, with 8 bases left between them. CDR3 amino acids: CASTSEYGYTF. CDR3 DNA sequence: TGTGCCAGTACCTCCGAATATGGCTACACCTTC.

At least ten counts were recorded for this clonotype. The chain employs TRBV2 and TRBJ1-2; 8 positions match TRBD1. CDR1 and CDR2 (germline): SNHLY, FYNNEI. J lost 3 bases, V lost 7 bases, and 4 bases had no gene match. The CDR3 length is 13 residues. CDR3 coding DNA: TGTGCCAGCACCGGACAGGGTGACTATGGCTACACCTTC. Its translation: CASTGQGDYGYTF.

Remarks on this clonotype: A much larger clone differs by one base, so this may be a read error. The final CDR3 position lacks the conserved phenylalanine or tryptophan, pointing to a likely read error. V usage is TRBV7-2 and J usage is TRBJ1-2; D unclear. CDR1 is SGHTA and CDR2 is FQGNSA in the germline V gene. The CDR3 has 13 residues. Trimming took 2 bases from V and 4 from J, leaving 8 bases between them. CDR3 bases: TGTGCCAGCAGCTTATACCGTCCCTATGGCTACACCCTC. It translates to CASSLYRPYGYTL.